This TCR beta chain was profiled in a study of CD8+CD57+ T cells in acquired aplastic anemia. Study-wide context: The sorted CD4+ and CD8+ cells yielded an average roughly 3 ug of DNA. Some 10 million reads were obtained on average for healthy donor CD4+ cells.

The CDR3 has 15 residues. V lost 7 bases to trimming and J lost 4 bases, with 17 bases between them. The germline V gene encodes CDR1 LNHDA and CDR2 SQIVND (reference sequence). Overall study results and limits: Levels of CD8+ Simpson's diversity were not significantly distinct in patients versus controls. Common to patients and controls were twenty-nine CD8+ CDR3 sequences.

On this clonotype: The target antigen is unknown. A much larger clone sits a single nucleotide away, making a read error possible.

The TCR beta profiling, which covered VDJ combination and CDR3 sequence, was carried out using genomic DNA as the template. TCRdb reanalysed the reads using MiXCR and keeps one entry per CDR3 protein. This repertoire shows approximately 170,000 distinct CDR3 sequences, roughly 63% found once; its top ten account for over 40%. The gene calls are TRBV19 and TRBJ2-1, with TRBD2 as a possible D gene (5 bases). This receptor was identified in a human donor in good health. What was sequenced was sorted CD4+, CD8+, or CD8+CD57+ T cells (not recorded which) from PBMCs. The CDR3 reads CASTPVAGLYNEQFF. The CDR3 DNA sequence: TGTGCCAGTACCCCAGTCGCGGGCCTTTACAATGAGCAGTTCTTC.